Each of the 26 T cell receptor beta chains below was sequenced from the same sample in a study of CXCR3-negative and CXCR3-positive naive CD8 T cells. 5' RACE that incorporated UMI labels was used to prepare the TRB cDNA libraries. TCRdb reprocessed the 5' RACE reads, with one entry per CDR3 protein and no DNA. The table for this sample gives 65,000 to 95,000 distinct CDR3 sequences. The sequenced material came from naive CXCR3- CD8+ T cells from blood. This sample's subset: CD45RO-CCR7+CD27+CD95- naive CD8+ T cells lacking CXCR3 (TNR3-). These receptors all stem from a human donor in good health. Some clones in this sample may be carry-over from other donors' samples.

This sequence joins TRBV5-1 and TRBJ1-2; TCRdb picks TRBD1, but there is no DNA to check that call. The germline V gene encodes CDR1 SGHRS and CDR2 YFSETQ. The CDR3 covers 14 residues. CDR3 loop: CASSFDRNNYGYTF.

The V and J genes are TRBV6-5 and TRBJ2-3; TCRdb lists TRBD2, though no DNA is available to test this call. The germline CDR1 and CDR2 sequences are MNHEY and SVGAGI. This CDR3 spans 18 amino acids. CDR3 sequence reads: CASSYSIAGVISTDTQYF.

V gene TRBV28 combines with J gene TRBJ2-5. The CDR3 length is 16 residues. Germline V CDR1 and CDR2: MDHEN, SYDVKM. CDR3: CASSAPIRDPRETQYF.

This chain uses TRBV27 with TRBJ2-3; with no DNA, the TCRdb D assignment of TRBD2 cannot be verified. The CDR3 runs to 15 residues. Germline CDR1 is MNHEY and CDR2 is SMNVEV (reference sequence). CDR3 protein: CASSLHGLADYTQYF.

The chain has TRBV28 and TRBJ2-7; TCRdb designates TRBD1, a call that cannot be tested without DNA. The CDR3 runs 16 residues. Germline CDR1 reads MDHEN; CDR2 reads SYDVKM. Here the CDR3 reads CASSLLWDGTYDEQYF.

CDR3 amino acids: CASSEGTGTLDTEAFF. This chain joins TRBV10-1 and TRBJ1-1; absent DNA, TCRdb's TRBD1 call cannot be checked. CDR1 and CDR2 (germline): WNHNN, SYGVQD (reference sequence). The CDR3 sequence is 16 residues long.

The J gene is TRBJ2-7, the V gene TRBV6-6. This CDR3 has 13 amino acids. The germline V gene has CDR1 MNHNY and CDR2 SVGAGI (reference sequence). CDR3 amino acids: CASSYGMSYEQYF.

The gene calls are TRBV28 and TRBJ1-2; TCRdb's D gene call, TRBD1, goes unchecked for lack of DNA. Germline CDR1 reads MDHEN; CDR2 reads SYDVKM. The length of the CDR3 is 13 residues. Here the CDR3 reads CASSPDRNYGYTF.

The chain employs TRBV19 and TRBJ1-2; TCRdb gives TRBD1 as the D gene, but with no DNA this cannot be confirmed. The length of the CDR3 is 15 residues. In germline, CDR1 is LNHDA, CDR2 SQIVND (reference sequence). The CDR3 sequence is CASSIDRRQSYGYTF.

The gene calls are TRBV12-3 or TRBV12-4 and TRBJ2-5; the D call of TRBD2 rests on TCRdb alone, since no DNA is present to check it. The CDR3 sequence is 14 residues long. The CDR3 is CASRLRGGQETQYF.

V and J are TRBV29-1 and TRBJ2-3; the D call from TCRdb, TRBD1, cannot be confirmed without DNA. The CDR3 is 15 residues long. Germline V gives CDR1 SQVTM, CDR2 ANQGSEA. The CDR3 sequence: CSVAGAGPRLDTQYF.

The chain is built from TRBV28 and TRBJ2-5; the TRBD1 assignment by TCRdb is unverifiable without DNA. CDR1 is MDHEN, CDR2 SYDVKM, per germline. The CDR3 runs to 15 residues. CDR3 sequence: CASSSPRGAPGTQYF.

The gene calls are TRBV29-1 and TRBJ2-1; TCRdb outputs TRBD2, but without DNA this stays unchecked. The V gene's germline CDR1 is SQVTM and CDR2 ANQGSEA. The CDR3 runs 19 residues. CDR3 protein: CSVEIPPRTSGIPYNEQFF.

The chain has TRBV4-3 and TRBJ1-6. The CDR3 spans 15 residues. The V gene's germline CDR1 is LGHNA and CDR2 YSLEER. The CDR3 reads CASSQDTAPNSPLHF.

This rearrangement joins TRBV16 to TRBJ1-4. This CDR3 comprises 15 residues. Germline assignment: CDR1 KGHSY and CDR2 FQNENV. The CDR3 is CASRTLTSTNEKLFF.

V is TRBV3-1 and J is TRBJ2-1; absent DNA, TCRdb's TRBD2 call cannot be checked. Germline CDR1 reads LGHDT; CDR2 reads YNNKEL (reference sequence). There are 15 residues in the CDR3. CDR3 region: CASSSPPSGDNEQFF.

This rearrangement joins TRBV11-2 to TRBJ1-1; lacking DNA, the TRBD1 call made by TCRdb goes unchecked. In germline, CDR1 is SGHAT, CDR2 FQNNGV. This CDR3 is built from 16 residues. CDR3 amino acids: CASSLDLDRADTEAFF. Full variable domain (rest looked up from reference TRBV11-2 and TRBJ1-1): EAGVAQSPRYKIIEKRQSVAFWCNPISGHATLYWYQQILGQGPKLLIQFQNNGVVDDSQLPKDRFSAERLKGVDSTLKIQPAKLEDSAVYLCASSLDLDRADTEAFFGQGTRLTVV.

The V call is TRBV29-1, the J call TRBJ1-1. Germline V gene data show CDR1 as SQVTM and CDR2 as ANQGSEA. This CDR3 has 12 amino acids. The CDR3 region is CSVELGSTEAFF.

J is TRBJ2-7 and V is TRBV19; TCRdb proposes TRBD1, but this gene call is untestable without DNA. CDR1 and CDR2 (germline): LNHDA, SQIVND (reference sequence). There are 14 residues in the CDR3. CDR3 residues: CASSRDRAPYEQYF.

The chain uses TRBV4-3 and TRBJ2-1; TCRdb names TRBD2, which stays unverified in the absence of DNA. This CDR3 spans 16 amino acids. Germline-derived CDR1 and CDR2 are LGHNA and YSLEER. This CDR3 is CASSQVAGIVYNEQFF.

The genes are TRBV4-3 and TRBJ2-1; TCRdb outputs TRBD2, but without DNA this stays unchecked. This CDR3 is 19 amino acids long. Germline CDR1 reads LGHNA; CDR2 reads YSLEER. CDR3 protein: CASSQDHRAGGQLYNEQFF.

V is TRBV6-6 and J is TRBJ1-2. CDR3 length: 14 amino acids. From germline, CDR1 is MNHNY and CDR2 SVGAGI (reference sequence). CDR3 loop: CASSYGGRQRGYTF.

The chain is built from TRBV19 and TRBJ2-7; the D gene TCRdb calls, TRBD2, cannot be checked with no DNA. CDR1 is LNHDA, CDR2 SQIVND, per germline (reference sequence). This CDR3 contains 15 residues. CDR3 sequence: CASSLTSTTTQEQYF. Combining the CDR3 with reference TRBV19 and TRBJ2-7 gives the whole variable domain DGGITQSPKYLFRKEGQNVTLSCEQNLNHDAMYWYRQDPGQGLRLIYYSQIVNDFQKGDIAEGYSVSREKKESFPLTVTSAQKNPTAFYLCASSLTSTTTQEQYFGPGTRLTVT.

The genes are TRBV30 and TRBJ1-2. The germline gives CDR1 GTSNPN, CDR2 SVGIG (reference sequence). This CDR3 region has 14 residues. CDR3 protein: CAWSVKQLNYGYTF.

V is TRBV6-2 or TRBV6-3 and J is TRBJ2-1; as DNA is missing, the TRBD1 call by TCRdb cannot be tested. The CDR3 spans 14 residues. CDR1 and CDR2 (germline): MNHEY, SVGEGT. This chain's CDR3 is CASTGGSSYNEQFF.

V is TRBV5-8 and J is TRBJ2-7; TCRdb selects TRBD1, and the lack of DNA leaves this call unchecked. The CDR3 length is 13 residues. Germline loops: CDR1 SGHTS, CDR2 YDEGEE. This chain's CDR3 is CASSEGAAYEQYF.